This T cell receptor (beta chain) emerged from a study of blood T cells in healthy people across ages. The germline V gene has CDR1 DFQATT and CDR2 SNEGSKA (reference sequence). J gave up 4 bases and V 4 bases, and 9 bases lay outside the gene matches. The CDR3 is made up of 14 amino acids. Primers used in a second PCR of about 6 to 11 cycles were a sample-barcoded 5' primer and a J-beta primer mix. TCRdb analysed the 5' RACE reads with MiXCR anew, one entry per CDR3 protein. Of more than 800,000 distinct CDR3 sequences in the sample, around 43% were seen once. This clonotype was counted once. What it binds is unknown. General study findings and limits: Leaving the PBMCs unsorted stopped any conclusive comparison of naive versus antigen-experienced cells. Researchers deemed the diversity estimates from one million T cells underestimates. Naive T cell percentage showed a strong correlation with TCR beta diversity.

Sequencing was carried out using blood. The sequence was collected from a woman aged 60 to 75 in good health. The chain uses TRBV20-1 and TRBJ1-2, with TRBD1 matching over 7 bases. The CDR3 loop reads CSATTTGIPYGYTF. In DNA, the CDR3 is TGCAGTGCTACGACGACAGGGATTCCCTATGGCTACACCTTC.